This T cell receptor (beta chain) was documented in a study of blood T cell repertoires in COVID-19 (dated by TCRdb to 2019 to 2021). Concerning the study at large: The collaborator samples originated in the United States, Italy and Spain and spanned the acute and convalescent phases of COVID-19. A freely available public database, intended as a resource for researchers studying the immune response to SARS-CoV-2, is where the repertoires were released. HLA class I and class II types, where available, came from metadata supplied by the sample provider rather than from assay-based typing. The dataset comprised deeply sampled blood TCRbeta repertoires from subjects exposed to, actively infected with, or recovered from COVID-19. The sample metadata nearly always contained a de-identified subject ID, COVID-19 status, age in years and sex. The samples were drawn from the first 160 participants of the ongoing ImmuneRACE study and from 1,254 subjects provided by 6 global collaborators. The prospective study material was composed of cDNA or gDNA derived from T cells, B-cell-depleted T cells, or PBMCs.

Whole blood was collected in K2EDTA tubes by collaborating institutions according to the institutions' own protocols. For TCRbeta analysis, collaborators shipped samples in one of three forms: frozen whole blood, isolated PBMCs, or DNA extracted from either of those sample types. Summary of the overall study and its limitations: The quantity of clinical and demographic metadata differed by source and by participant and was supplied without curation.

From cysteine to phenylalanine, the CDR3 is 17 amino acids long. Here the CDR3 DNA is all that survives: 51 bases in frame from base 1. The trim is 4 bases for V and 3 bases for J, with a gap of 19 bases between the germline ends. CDR1 and CDR2 are read off the germline V gene as SGHRS and YFSETQ. About this clone itself: Its target antigen remains unknown. Per-base qualities were not stored, and no clone one base away is much larger.

TCRbeta CDR3 regions were amplified from genomic DNA using the immunoSEQ Assay, a bias-controlled multiplex PCR. From the authors' description of their analysis: Nucleated cell counts per sample were estimated from amplification of reference gene primers within the assay. Sequence reads were collapsed and filtered to measure the absolute abundance of every unique TCRbeta CDR3 rearrangement. For each sample, productive Simpson clonality was calculated as the square root of Simpson's diversity index across productive rearrangements. Sourced from immuneACCESS, this table was stored by TCRdb with only in-frame sequences that have V and J called. A share of the clones is absent; for the studies checked, an unresolved V gene accounts for under half, and the remainder has no known explanation. V, J and clone size are taken as reported in that table, and D and trimming were inferred from the DNA itself. The sample has roughly 220,000 clones on record, 70% to 90% of them singletons. The top ten clonotypes cover 3% to 3.5% of the sample.

The sample comprised peripheral blood. The source is a man in his sixties with acute or convalescent COVID-19. In this chain, TRBV5-1 is recombined with TRBJ2-2; the D region possibly corresponds to TRBD1 (6 bases align). The DNA reads as follows: TGCGCCAGCAGCCGGGATGGTTCAGGGGCTTACACCGGGGAGCTGTTTTTT. This yields the protein CASSRDGSGAYTGELFF.